This T cell receptor beta chain was recorded in a study of T cell repertoires in ileal Crohn's disease. Study context: Surgery for a complication: stricturing in roughly 60%, penetrating in about 40%. About half of patients got postoperative therapy: ten or so thiopurines, 18 anti-TNF.

The time point denotes: proximal margin of the surgical specimen (macroscopically non-inflamed). Data came from immunoSEQ multiplex PCR; TCRdb stores just in-frame clones and leaves some out. Found here are more than 5,500 clones, roughly four fifths of them singletons; the top ten hold 6.5%. The germline V gene encodes CDR1 MNHEY and CDR2 SVGAGI. The junction had 5 bases not matched to a gene; V was cut back by 0 bases and J by 9 bases. The CDR3 covers 16 residues. As to this clone: The antigen remains unidentified.

Study outcomes and limitations: Endoscopic recurrence occurred in every patient whose clonality exceeded 26.8%.

The rearrangement uses TRBV6-5 and TRBJ2-1; 13 nucleotides agree with TRBD2. The sequencing input was ileal tissue. This TCR came from an adult with Crohn's disease. The CDR3 DNA is TGTGCCAGCAGTTACTCCGGACTAGCGGGGGTCGGTGAGCAGTTCTTC. Protein: CASSYSGLAGVGEQFF.